One and the same sample provided the 27 T cell receptor beta chains below, sequenced in a study of blood T cell repertoires in COVID-19. Only in-frame clones appear in the TCRdb table, and some are missing; sequencing was by immunoSEQ multiplex PCR. The table records about 260,000 clones, almost 85% of them present only once. The specimen sequenced was peripheral blood. The source is an elderly woman with acute or convalescent COVID-19.

The chain employs TRBV30 and TRBJ1-6; D is possibly TRBD1 (6 bases). The CDR3 loop spans 13 amino acids. Looked up from germline, CDR1 is GTSNPN and CDR2 is SVGIG (reference sequence). V lost 5 bases and J 6 bases, leaving 11 bases between the germline ends. The DNA of the CDR3 is TGTGCCTGGCACAGGACAGTTAATTCACCCCTCCACTTT. It encodes CAWHRTVNSPLHF.

This clone was seen a handful of times. The chain joins TRBV19 to TRBJ1-5; a possible D gene is TRBD1 (5 bases). CDR1 is LNHDA, CDR2 SQIVND, per germline (reference sequence). The CDR3 spans 13 residues. V gave up 5 bases and J gave up 2 bases, with 7 bases separating them. The CDR3 protein is CASSLTGNQPQHF. For the CDR3, the DNA is TGTGCCAGTAGTCTGACAGGCAATCAGCCCCAGCATTTT.

This clone was picked up a small number of times. The chain couples TRBV21-1 to TRBJ2-1; the DNA was not used to check the table's D call, TRBD2. TRBV21-1 represents a pseudogene. This CDR3 spans 20 amino acids. The CDR3 reads CASRIHTSKTNRCPHNEQFF. The CDR3, as DNA: TGTGCCAGCCGTATTCACACCAGCAAGACTAATCGGTGCCCGCACAATGAGCAGTTCTTC.

V is TRBV10-1 and J is TRBJ2-7; possibly TRBD2 for D (6 bases). CDR1 is WNHNN and CDR2 is SYGVQD in the germline V gene (reference sequence). This CDR3 has 16 residues. V was trimmed by 7 bases and J by 2 bases, leaving 21 bases between them. This chain's CDR3 is CASNPILANGTYEQYF. CDR3 nucleotide sequence: TGCGCCAGCAACCCAATTCTAGCGAACGGTACCTACGAGCAGTACTTC.

This chain connects TRBV7-2 to TRBJ2-1; weak D call: TRBD2 (5 bases). Trimming took 1 base from V and 0 from J, leaving 10 bases between them. The CDR3 spans 16 residues. The V gene's germline CDR1 is SGHTA and CDR2 FQGNSA. The CDR3 coding sequence is TGTGCCAGCAGCTTAGTTCCGGGGAACTCCTACAATGAGCAGTTCTTC. This sequence encodes CASSLVPGNSYNEQFF.

The chain employs TRBV24-1 and TRBJ2-3; possible D gene TRBD2, 5 bases. The CDR3 sequence is 13 residues long. Germline CDR1 and CDR2: KGHDR and SFDVKD. The V and J ends lost 9 bases and 1 base respectively, with 10 bases between them. The CDR3 nucleotides are TGTGCCACCTCCTCCGGGGGCACAGATACGCAGTATTTT. Its translation: CATSSGGTDTQYF.

This clone has just a few counts. The chain is built from TRBV2 and TRBJ2-5; 7 bases are shared with TRBD1. The V segment lost 6 bases and the J segment 2 bases; nucleotides outside the gene matches: 9. Germline V gene sequence: CDR1 SNHLY, CDR2 FYNNEI. The CDR3 sequence is 15 residues long. As DNA, the CDR3 is TGTGCCAGCAGCGGTAACAGGGGTGGACAAGAGACCCAGTACTTC. Its protein is CASSGNRGGQETQYF.

The CDR3 region is CASSQQENEQFF. The CDR3 DNA reads as TGTGCCAGCTCACAACAGGAAAATGAGCAGTTCTTC. The V gene is TRBV18, the J gene TRBJ2-1, with D possibly being TRBD1 (5 bases). CDR1 and CDR2 (germline): KGHSH, LQKENI. Trimming removed 4 bases at V and 7 bases at J, with 8 bases between. The CDR3 is 12 residues long.

V gene TRBV5-4 combines with J gene TRBJ1-6; tentative D call: TRBD1 (5 bases). The CDR3 has 13 amino acids. V was shortened by 2 bases and J by 7 bases, with 7 bases between the two germline ends. CDR1 SGHNT and CDR2 YYREEE come from the germline V gene (reference sequence). As DNA, the CDR3 is TGTGCCAGCAGCTTCCAGGGAAATTCACCCCTCCACTTT. This codes for CASSFQGNSPLHF.

V is TRBV6-2 or TRBV6-3 and J is TRBJ2-6; unclear D gene. CDR1 MNHEY and CDR2 SVGEGT come from the germline V gene. CDR3 size: 16 residues. V shed 2 bases and J shed 0 bases, with 8 bases lying between them. The CDR3 reads CASSYGRISGANVLTF. The DNA for the CDR3 is TGTGCCAGCAGTTACGGCAGAATCTCTGGGGCCAACGTCCTGACTTTC.

This clone was recorded only once. J is TRBJ1-1 and V is TRBV18; no definite D call. This CDR3 is built from 13 residues. Germline V gene sequence: CDR1 KGHSH, CDR2 LQKENI. Trimming stripped 6 bases from V and 8 bases from J, with 16 bases between. The CDR3 is CASSPTTSTEAFF. In DNA form, the CDR3 reads TGTGCCAGCTCTCCCACCACATCAACCGAAGCTTTCTTT.

The chain joins TRBV7-2 to TRBJ1-5; a possible D gene is TRBD1 (5 bases). This CDR3 comprises 14 residues. CDR1 and CDR2 (germline): SGHTA, FQGNSA. V lost 1 base to trimming and J lost 3 bases, with 7 bases between them. CDR3: CASSLVGDNQPQHF. In nucleotides, the CDR3 is TGTGCCAGCAGCTTAGTAGGGGACAATCAGCCCCAGCATTTT.

The chain joins TRBV29-1 to TRBJ1-2; 7 bases fit TRBD1. The CDR3 loop spans 13 amino acids. CDR1 is SQVTM and CDR2 is ANQGSEA in the germline V gene. V lost 4 bases, J lost 6 bases, and 8 bases stayed unmatched. The CDR3 spells CSVAGRGWDGYTF. Here the CDR3 DNA reads TGCAGCGTTGCGGGCAGGGGGTGGGATGGCTACACCTTC.

V gene TRBV5-1 combines with J gene TRBJ2-1; TRBD1 matches 7 bases. Germline trimming cut 5 bases from V and 8 bases from J; bases unmatched to any gene: 10. Germline V gene sequence: CDR1 SGHRS, CDR2 YFSETQ. The CDR3 has 14 residues. The CDR3 loop reads CASSFTGARDEQFF. In DNA form, the CDR3 reads TGCGCCAGCAGTTTTACAGGGGCACGGGATGAGCAGTTCTTC. The full variable domain, rest sourced from reference TRBV5-1 and TRBJ2-1, is KAGVTQTPRYLIKTRGQQVTLSCSPISGHRSVSWYQQTPGQGLQFLFEYFSETQRNKGNFPGRFSGRQFSNSRSEMNVSTLELGDSALYLCASSFTGARDEQFFGPGTRLTVL.

The chain carries TRBV12-5 and TRBJ2-2, with 7 bases lining up with TRBD2. Germline lookup yields CDR1 LGHNT and CDR2 FRNRAP. The CDR3 is 16 residues long. V was clipped by 5 bases and J by 0 bases; unmatched bases: 6. CDR3 amino acids: CASGIRAGTNTGELFF. The CDR3 nucleotides read TGTGCTAGTGGTATTCGAGCGGGGACGAACACCGGGGAGCTGTTTTTT.

This clone was picked up one time. V gene TRBV7-2 combines with J gene TRBJ1-2, with 9 bases that match TRBD1. CDR3 length equals 17 residues. After removal of 1 base from V and 6 bases from J, the junction contained 12 bases not matched to a gene. Germline V gene data show CDR1 as SGHTA and CDR2 as FQGNSA. For the CDR3, the DNA is TGTGCCAGCAGCTTAGTTTCCCCGGGCTGGACAGGGGATGGCTACACCTTC. As protein: CASSLVSPGWTGDGYTF.

J is TRBJ2-1 and V is TRBV11-3, with 10 bases that match TRBD2. The V segment lost 5 bases and the J segment 2 bases; nucleotides outside the gene matches: 6. The CDR3 length is 16 residues. The germline V gene encodes CDR1 SGHNT and CDR2 YENEEA. Here the CDR3 DNA reads TGTGCCAGCAGCCAAACTAGCGGGACGGCCTACAATGAGCAGTTCTTC. It codes for CASSQTSGTAYNEQFF.

This clone was seen a few times. The chain links TRBV28 to TRBJ2-1; 8 positions match TRBD2. V lost 7 bases to trimming and J lost 4 bases; unmatched junction nucleotides: 6. The CDR3 length is 14 residues. From germline, CDR1 is MDHEN and CDR2 SYDVKM. The CDR3 is CASISSGYYNEQFF. The CDR3 coding sequence is TGTGCCAGCATCTCTAGCGGGTATTACAATGAGCAGTTCTTC.

This clone showed up just once. V is TRBV14 and J is TRBJ2-3; possible D gene TRBD1, 5 bases. This CDR3 spans 13 amino acids. V was shortened by 5 bases and J by 6 bases, with 12 bases between the two germline ends. The germline gives CDR1 SGHDN, CDR2 FVKESK. The CDR3 DNA follows: TGTGCCAGCAGCTTGCAGGGTTGGGATACGCAGTATTTT. This gives the protein CASSLQGWDTQYF.

The chain joins TRBV6-5 to TRBJ1-6, with 9 nucleotides matching TRBD1. Germline V gene data show CDR1 as MNHEY and CDR2 as SVGAGI. The V segment lost 6 bases and the J segment 8 bases; nucleotides outside the gene matches: 5. The CDR3 is made up of 14 amino acids. Here the CDR3 reads CASRPGQGYSPLHF. The CDR3 region has the DNA TGTGCCAGCAGACCGGGACAGGGTTATTCACCCCTCCACTTT.

This sequence joins TRBV19 and TRBJ1-5, with D possibly being TRBD1 (6 bases). Germline values: CDR1 LNHDA, CDR2 SQIVND (reference sequence). Trimming took 6 bases from V and 5 from J, leaving 14 bases between them. The CDR3 has 14 amino acids. The CDR3 region has the DNA TGTGCCAGTAGGAAAGGGGGTAGAGATCAGCCCCAGCATTTT. Its protein product is CASRKGGRDQPQHF.

This chain joins TRBV7-2 and TRBJ1-3; D possibly corresponds to TRBD1 (5 bases). V lost 4 bases to trimming and J lost 1 base, with 8 bases between them. Germline CDR1 reads SGHTA; CDR2 reads FQGNSA. This CDR3 has 14 residues. In nucleotides, the CDR3 is TGTGCCAGCAGCTGGTCAGGGTCTGGAAACACCATATATTTT. Residues: CASSWSGSGNTIYF. Together with reference TRBV7-2 and TRBJ1-3, the CDR3 gives the full variable domain: GAGVSQSPSNKVTEKGKDVELRCDPISGHTALYWYRQSLGQGLEFLIYFQGNSAPDKSGLPSDRFSAERTGGSVSTLTIQRTQQEDSAVYLCASSWSGSGNTIYFGEGSWLTVV.

V and J are TRBV18 and TRBJ2-1; a possible D gene is TRBD2 (5 bases). CDR3 size: 12 residues. Germline V gives CDR1 KGHSH, CDR2 LQKENI. V was cut by 6 bases and J by 9 bases, with 12 bases left in between. The CDR3 protein is CASSRGTGEQFF. CDR3 sequence (DNA): TGTGCCAGCTCCCGGGGTACCGGTGAGCAGTTCTTC.

This chain connects TRBV10-2 to TRBJ2-7; 10 bases line up with TRBD1. This CDR3 region has 13 residues. Germline CDR1 is WSHSY and CDR2 is SAAADI. J lost 4 bases, V lost 8 bases, and 5 bases had no gene match. As DNA, the CDR3 is TGCGCCAGCGGGGACAGGGGATCTTACGAGCAGTACTTC. This translates into CASGDRGSYEQYF.

The chain uses TRBV5-6 and TRBJ1-3, with a tentative D call TRBD1 (5 bases). V lost 2 bases, J lost 4 bases, and 10 bases lay in between. This CDR3 has 14 amino acids. Germline V gene data show CDR1 as SGHDT and CDR2 as YYEEEE. CDR3 nucleotides: TGTGCCAGCAGCTTCCTGGAGGGGGGAAACACCATATATTTT. This sequence encodes CASSFLEGGNTIYF.

The chain has TRBV20-1 and TRBJ2-2, with D unresolved. The CDR3 sequence is 11 residues long. Per germline, CDR1 DFQATT and CDR2 SNEGSKA (reference sequence). V was pared by 6 bases and J by 6 bases, with 8 bases between. CDR3 sequence reads: CSASESGELFF. The CDR3, as DNA: TGCAGTGCCTCTGAGTCCGGGGAGCTGTTTTTT.

The CDR3 region is CASSPDRRQQNSPLHF. The CDR3 DNA sequence: TGTGCCAGCTCACCAGACAGGCGGCAGCAAAATTCACCCCTCCACTTT. V is TRBV18 and J is TRBJ1-6; perhaps TRBD1 as D (6 bases). The CDR3 is made up of 16 amino acids. V lost 2 bases and J lost 7, with 15 bases in between. The germline V gene has CDR1 KGHSH and CDR2 LQKENI. The full variable domain, rest sourced from reference TRBV18 and TRBJ1-6, is NAGVMQNPRHLVRRRGQEARLRCSPMKGHSHVYWYRQLPEEGLKFMVYLQKENIIDESGMPKERFSAEFPKEGPSILRIQQVVRGDSAAYFCASSPDRRQQNSPLHFGNGTRLTVT.